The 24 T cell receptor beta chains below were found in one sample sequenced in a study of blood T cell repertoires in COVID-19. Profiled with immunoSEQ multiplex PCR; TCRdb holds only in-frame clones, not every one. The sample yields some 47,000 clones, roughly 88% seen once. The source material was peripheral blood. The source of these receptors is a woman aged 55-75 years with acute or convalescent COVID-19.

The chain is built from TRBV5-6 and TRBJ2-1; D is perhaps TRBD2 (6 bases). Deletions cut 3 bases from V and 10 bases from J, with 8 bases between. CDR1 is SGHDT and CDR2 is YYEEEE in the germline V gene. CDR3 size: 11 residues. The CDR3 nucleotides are TGTGCCAGCAGCTGGGACTCCGAGCAGTTCTTC. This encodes CASSWDSEQFF.

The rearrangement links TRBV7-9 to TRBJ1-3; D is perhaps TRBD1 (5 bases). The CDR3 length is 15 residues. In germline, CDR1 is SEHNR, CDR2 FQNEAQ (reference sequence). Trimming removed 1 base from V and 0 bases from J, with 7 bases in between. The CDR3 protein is CASSLGGVSGNTIYF. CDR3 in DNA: TGTGCCAGCAGCTTAGGGGGGGTCTCTGGAAACACCATATATTTT.

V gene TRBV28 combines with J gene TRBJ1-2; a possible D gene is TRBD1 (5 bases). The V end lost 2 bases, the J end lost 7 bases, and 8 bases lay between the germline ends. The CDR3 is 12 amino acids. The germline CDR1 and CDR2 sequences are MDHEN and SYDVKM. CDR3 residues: CASSLQGGGYTF. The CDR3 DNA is TGTGCCAGCAGTTTACAGGGTGGTGGCTACACCTTC.

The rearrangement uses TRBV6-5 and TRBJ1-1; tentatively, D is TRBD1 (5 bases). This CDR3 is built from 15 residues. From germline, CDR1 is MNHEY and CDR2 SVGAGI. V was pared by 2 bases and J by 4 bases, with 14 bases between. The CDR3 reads CASSYTRTRSTEAFF. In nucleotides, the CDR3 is TGTGCCAGCAGTTACACCCGGACAAGGAGCACTGAAGCTTTCTTT.

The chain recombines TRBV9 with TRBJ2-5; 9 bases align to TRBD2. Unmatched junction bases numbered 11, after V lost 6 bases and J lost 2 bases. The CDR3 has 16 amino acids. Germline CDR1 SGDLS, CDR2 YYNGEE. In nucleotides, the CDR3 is TGTGCCAGCAACAGAGGGGCTAGCGGGGCACAAGAGACCCAGTACTTC. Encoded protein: CASNRGASGAQETQYF.

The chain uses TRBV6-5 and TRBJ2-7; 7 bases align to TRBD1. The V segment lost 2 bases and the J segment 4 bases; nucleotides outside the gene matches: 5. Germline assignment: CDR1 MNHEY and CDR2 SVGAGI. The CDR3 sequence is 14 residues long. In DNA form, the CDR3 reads TGTGCCAGCAGTTACCGCAGGGGGATGTACGAGCAGTACTTC. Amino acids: CASSYRRGMYEQYF.

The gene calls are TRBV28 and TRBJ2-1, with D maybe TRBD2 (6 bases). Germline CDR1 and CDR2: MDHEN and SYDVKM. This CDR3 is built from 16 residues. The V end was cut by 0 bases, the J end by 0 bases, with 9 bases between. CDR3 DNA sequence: TGTGCCAGCAGTTTATGGGGTAGCGGCTCCTACAATGAGCAGTTCTTC. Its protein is CASSLWGSGSYNEQFF.

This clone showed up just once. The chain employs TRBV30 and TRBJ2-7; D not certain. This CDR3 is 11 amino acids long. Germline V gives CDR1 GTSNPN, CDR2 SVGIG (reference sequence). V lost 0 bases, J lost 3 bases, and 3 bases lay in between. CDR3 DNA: TGTGCCTGGAGTGTACTCTACGAGCAGTACTTC. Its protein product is CAWSVLYEQYF. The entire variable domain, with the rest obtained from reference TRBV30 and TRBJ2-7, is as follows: SQTIHQWPATLVQPVGSPLSLECTVEGTSNPNLYWYRQAAGRGLQLLFYSVGIGQISSEVPQNLSASRPQDRQFILSSKKLLLSDSGFYLCAWSVLYEQYFGPGTRLTVT.

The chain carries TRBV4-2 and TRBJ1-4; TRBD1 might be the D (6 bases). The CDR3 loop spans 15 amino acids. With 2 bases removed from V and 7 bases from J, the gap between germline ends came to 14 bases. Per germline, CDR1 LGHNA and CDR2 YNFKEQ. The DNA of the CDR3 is TGTGCCAGCAGCCAACAGGGCAGGGGATCTGAAAAACTGTTTTTT. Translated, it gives CASSQQGRGSEKLFF.

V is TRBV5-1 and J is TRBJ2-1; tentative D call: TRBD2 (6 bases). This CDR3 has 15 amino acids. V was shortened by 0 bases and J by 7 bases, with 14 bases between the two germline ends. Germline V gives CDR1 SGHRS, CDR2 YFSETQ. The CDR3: CASSLAFGGQNEQFF. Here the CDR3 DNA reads TGCGCCAGCAGCTTGGCCTTTGGAGGGCAGAATGAGCAGTTCTTC.

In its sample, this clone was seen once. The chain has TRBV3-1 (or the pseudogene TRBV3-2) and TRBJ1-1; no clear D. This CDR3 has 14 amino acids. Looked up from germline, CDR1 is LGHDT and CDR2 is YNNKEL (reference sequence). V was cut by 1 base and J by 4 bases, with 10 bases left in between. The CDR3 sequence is CASSQGGAGTEAFF. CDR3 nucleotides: TGTGCCAGCAGCCAAGGGGGAGCGGGCACTGAAGCTTTCTTT.

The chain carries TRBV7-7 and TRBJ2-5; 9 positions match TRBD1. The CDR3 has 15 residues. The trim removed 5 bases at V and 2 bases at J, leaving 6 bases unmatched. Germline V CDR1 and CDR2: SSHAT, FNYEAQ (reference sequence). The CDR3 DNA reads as TGTGCCAGCAGCCCGATAGGGACAGGGCAAGAGACCCAGTACTTC. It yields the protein CASSPIGTGQETQYF.

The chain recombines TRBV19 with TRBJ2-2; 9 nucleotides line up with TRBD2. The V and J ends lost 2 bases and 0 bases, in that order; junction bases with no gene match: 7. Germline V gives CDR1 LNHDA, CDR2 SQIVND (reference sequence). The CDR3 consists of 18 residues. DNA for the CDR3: TGTGCCAGTAGTATATCTAGCGGGATGTTCGCGAACACCGGGGAGCTGTTTTTT. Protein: CASSISSGMFANTGELFF.

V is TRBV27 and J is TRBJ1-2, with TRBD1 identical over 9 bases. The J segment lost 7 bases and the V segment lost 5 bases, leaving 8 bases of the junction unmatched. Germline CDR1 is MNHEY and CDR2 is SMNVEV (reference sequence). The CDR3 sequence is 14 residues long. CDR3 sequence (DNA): TGTGCCAGCAGTGCGGACAGGGGAATCCGTGGCTACACCTTC. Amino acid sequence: CASSADRGIRGYTF.

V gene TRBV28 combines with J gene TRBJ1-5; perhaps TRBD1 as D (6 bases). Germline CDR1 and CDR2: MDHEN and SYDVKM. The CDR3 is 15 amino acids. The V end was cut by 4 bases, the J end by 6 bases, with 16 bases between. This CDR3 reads CASSSNNRVRQPQHF. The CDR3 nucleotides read TGTGCCAGCAGTTCGAATAACAGGGTTCGTCAGCCCCAGCATTTT. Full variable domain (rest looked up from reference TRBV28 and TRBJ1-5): DVKVTQSSRYLVKRTGEKVFLECVQDMDHENMFWYRQDPGLGLRLIYFSYDVKMKEKGDIPEGYSVSREKKERFSLILESASTNQTSMYLCASSSNNRVRQPQHFGDGTRLSIL.

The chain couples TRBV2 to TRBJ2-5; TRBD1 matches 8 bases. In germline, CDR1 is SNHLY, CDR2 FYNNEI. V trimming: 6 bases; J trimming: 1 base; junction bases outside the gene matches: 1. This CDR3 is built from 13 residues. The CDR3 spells CASSGTGQETQYF. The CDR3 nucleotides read TGTGCCAGCAGCGGGACAGGCCAAGAGACCCAGTACTTC.

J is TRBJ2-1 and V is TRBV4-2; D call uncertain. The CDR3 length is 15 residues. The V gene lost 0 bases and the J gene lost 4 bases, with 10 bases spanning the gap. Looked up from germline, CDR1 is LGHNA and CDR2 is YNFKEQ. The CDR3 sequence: CASSQDLTLYNEQFF. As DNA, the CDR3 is TGTGCCAGCAGCCAAGATCTCACCCTATACAATGAGCAGTTCTTC.

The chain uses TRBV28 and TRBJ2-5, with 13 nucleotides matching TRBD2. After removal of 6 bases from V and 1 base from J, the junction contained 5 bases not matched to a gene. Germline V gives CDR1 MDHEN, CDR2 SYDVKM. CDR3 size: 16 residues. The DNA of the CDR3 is TGTGCCAGCAGGCGCACTAGCGGGGGGGCCCAAGAGACCCAGTACTTC. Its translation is CASRRTSGGAQETQYF.

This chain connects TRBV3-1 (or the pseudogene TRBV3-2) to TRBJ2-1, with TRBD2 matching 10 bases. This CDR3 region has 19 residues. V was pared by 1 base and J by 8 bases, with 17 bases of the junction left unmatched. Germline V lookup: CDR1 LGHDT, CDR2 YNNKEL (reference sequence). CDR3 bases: TGTGCCAGCAGCCAAGTGAACCTAGCGGGAGTTTTAGGGGGCGATGAGCAGTTCTTC. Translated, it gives CASSQVNLAGVLGGDEQFF.

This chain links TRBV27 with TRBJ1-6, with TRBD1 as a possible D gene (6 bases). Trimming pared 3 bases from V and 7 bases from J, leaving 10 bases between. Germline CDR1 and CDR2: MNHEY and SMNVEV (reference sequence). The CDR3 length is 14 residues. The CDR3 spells CASSLRTANSPLHF. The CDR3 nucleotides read TGTGCCAGCAGTTTGAGGACAGCGAATTCACCCCTCCACTTT.

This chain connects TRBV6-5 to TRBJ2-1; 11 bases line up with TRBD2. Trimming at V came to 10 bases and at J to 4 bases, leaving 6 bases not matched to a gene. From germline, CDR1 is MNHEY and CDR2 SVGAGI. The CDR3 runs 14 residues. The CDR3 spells CATTVAGGYNEQFF. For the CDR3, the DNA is TGTGCCACCACCGTAGCGGGAGGGTACAATGAGCAGTTCTTC.

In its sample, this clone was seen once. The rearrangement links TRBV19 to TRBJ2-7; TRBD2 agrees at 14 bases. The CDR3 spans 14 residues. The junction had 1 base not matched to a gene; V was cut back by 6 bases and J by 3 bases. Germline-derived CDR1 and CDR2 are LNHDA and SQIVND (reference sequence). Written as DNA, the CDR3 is TGTGCCAGTAGAGGGACTAGCGGGAGCTACGAGCAGTACTTC. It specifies CASRGTSGSYEQYF.

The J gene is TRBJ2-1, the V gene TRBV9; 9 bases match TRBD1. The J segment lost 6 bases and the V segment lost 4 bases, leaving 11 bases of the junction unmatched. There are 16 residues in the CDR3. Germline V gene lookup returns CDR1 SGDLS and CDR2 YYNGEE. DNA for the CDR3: TGTGCCAGCAGCTCCCGGGACAGGGTGTCGGGCAATGAGCAGTTCTTC. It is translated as CASSSRDRVSGNEQFF. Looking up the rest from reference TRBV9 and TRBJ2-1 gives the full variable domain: DSGVTQTPKHLITATGQRVTLRCSPRSGDLSVYWYQQSLDQGLQFLIQYYNGEERAKGNILERFSAQQFPDLHSELNLSSLELGDSALYFCASSSRDRVSGNEQFFGPGTRLTVL.

CDR3 region: CASSLGRTYEQYF. CDR3 nucleotide sequence: TGTGCCAGCAGCTTGGGCAGGACCTACGAGCAGTACTTC. This sequence joins TRBV5-4 and TRBJ2-7; D ambiguous. Germline CDR1 SGHNT, CDR2 YYREEE (reference sequence). The CDR3 is made up of 13 amino acids. Trimming pared 0 bases from V and 2 bases from J, leaving 6 bases between.